This T cell receptor (beta chain) was recovered during a study of T cell responses to AZD1222 COVID-19 vaccine. The CDR3 is 19 residues long. Findings and caveats of the study: Clonal diversity may have been underestimated, and the donors were mostly white British, with more females than males.

Some clones are missing from TCRdb's copy, which holds only in-frame ones; the method was immunoSEQ multiplex PCR. The sample lists around 130,000 clones; more than 90% were seen once. A few counts support this clone. The antigen remains undetermined. This specimen was peripheral blood, taken 28 days after the second AZD1222 dose. The chain employs TRBV12-1 and TRBJ1-4. TRBV12-1 has pseudogene status. This clonotype originated in an adult who received the AZD1222 COVID-19 vaccine. CDR3: CASSFPSGTEKVTNEKLFF. As DNA, the CDR3 is TGTGCCAGCAGCTTCCCTTCCGGGACCGAAAAGGTCACTAATGAAAAACTGTTTTTT.